Following are 19 T cell receptor beta chains from one sample sequenced in a study of blood T cell repertoires in COVID-19. The protocol was immunoSEQ multiplex PCR, while the TCRdb copy is restricted to in-frame clones and leaves out a portion. Of approximately 150,000 clones listed, 82% were seen once; the top ten hold 18%. Specimen: PBMCs or T cells enriched from blood (not recorded which). The receptors were sampled from a man in his sixties who had recovered from COVID-19.

The chain joins TRBV28 to TRBJ2-7, with D tentatively TRBD1 (5 bases). The CDR3 has 19 amino acids. Between the trimmed V and J ends, which lost 3 bases and 0 bases, there was a span of 24 bases. The germline V gene encodes CDR1 MDHEN and CDR2 SYDVKM. DNA for the CDR3: TGTGCCAGCAGTTTTTCCCCGTTCAAAACACAGGTCCTCTCCTACGAGCAGTACTTC. Protein: CASSFSPFKTQVLSYEQYF.

This clone has only one observation. The rearrangement joins TRBV2 to TRBJ2-1, with D perhaps matching TRBD2 (6 bases). Germline V lookup: CDR1 SNHLY, CDR2 FYNNEI. V shed 4 bases and J shed 9 bases, with 19 bases lying between them. The CDR3 runs to 15 residues. The CDR3 DNA sequence: TGTGCCAGCAGTGTTGGAGCGGGCGGCCGAGGTGAGCAGTTCTTC. This codes for CASSVGAGGRGEQFF.

CDR3 residues: CASSQGTNEKLFF. CDR3 in DNA: TGTGCCAGCAGCCAGGGAACTAATGAAAAACTGTTTTTT. The gene calls are TRBV13 and TRBJ1-4; TRBD1 might be the D (5 bases). V was clipped by 5 bases and J by 1 base, with 5 bases between them. Germline-derived CDR1 and CDR2 are PRHDT and FYEKMQ (reference sequence). The CDR3 spans 13 residues.

The V gene is TRBV5-1, the J gene TRBJ1-3; perhaps TRBD1 as D (5 bases). Per germline, CDR1 SGHRS and CDR2 YFSETQ. V shed 0 bases and J shed 0 bases, with 19 bases lying between them. The CDR3 is 19 residues long. CDR3 coding DNA: TGCGCCAGCAGCTTGGAACCAGGGATGGGGTCCTTCTCTGGAAACACCATATATTTT. As protein: CASSLEPGMGSFSGNTIYF.

The V and J genes are TRBV7-9 and TRBJ2-1, with 13 bases lining up with TRBD2. The germline gives CDR1 SEHNR, CDR2 FQNEAQ (reference sequence). J lost 16 bases, V lost 4 bases, and 4 bases had no gene match. The CDR3 length is 12 residues. CDR3 region: CASSWGLAGTFF. CDR3 bases: TGTGCCAGCAGCTGGGGACTAGCGGGAACTTTCTTC.

The rearrangement uses TRBV11-2 and TRBJ2-1; possible D gene TRBD1, 6 bases. Germline lookup yields CDR1 SGHAT and CDR2 FQNNGV. Trimming shortened V by 2 bases and J by 5 bases, and 7 bases separated the two germline ends. The CDR3 is 13 residues long. The CDR3 DNA sequence: TGTGCCAGCAGCTTAAACAGGGACAATGAGCAGTTCTTC. Its protein is CASSLNRDNEQFF.

The gene calls are TRBV6-5 and TRBJ1-2; 10 nucleotides match TRBD1. Germline V CDR1 and CDR2: MNHEY, SVGAGI. This CDR3 has 13 residues. The V gene end was trimmed by 4 bases and the J gene end by 5 bases; junction bases not matched to a gene: 1. CDR3 DNA sequence: TGTGCCAGCAGTTGGGACAGGGGTTATGGCTACACCTTC. As protein: CASSWDRGYGYTF.

The chain is built from TRBV11-2 and TRBJ1-5; maybe TRBD1 (5 bases). In germline, CDR1 is SGHAT, CDR2 FQNNGV. V shed 6 bases and J shed 7 bases, with 16 bases lying between them. The CDR3 runs 14 residues. In DNA form, the CDR3 reads TGTGCCAGCAGTCGGGACTCTACGGGGCAGCCCCAGCATTTT. Its protein is CASSRDSTGQPQHF.

This clone was detected once. The chain employs TRBV2 and TRBJ2-1; D is uncertain. Germline lookup yields CDR1 SNHLY and CDR2 FYNNEI. Trimming pared 0 bases from V and 8 bases from J, leaving 14 bases between. There are 15 residues in the CDR3. The CDR3 nucleotides are TGTGCCAGCAGTGAAGCAGGCAGGTTCATAGATGAGCAGTTCTTC. Protein: CASSEAGRFIDEQFF.

This clone turned up a few times. V gene TRBV20-1 combines with J gene TRBJ1-6, with D maybe TRBD1 (6 bases). Trimming removed 3 bases at V and 9 bases at J, with 18 bases between. CDR1 and CDR2 (germline): DFQATT, SNEGSKA (reference sequence). There are 15 residues in the CDR3. CDR3 in DNA: TGCAGTGCTAGTCGGCTCGGGGACACAATTTCACCCCTCCACTTT. Encoded protein: CSASRLGDTISPLHF.

The J gene is TRBJ1-3, the V gene TRBV6-4; maybe TRBD1 (5 bases). The CDR3 consists of 20 residues. The V gene lost 2 bases and the J gene lost 0 bases, with 23 bases spanning the gap. Germline V gene lookup returns CDR1 MRHNA and CDR2 SNTAGT. The CDR3 bases are TGTGCCAGCAGTGACAATAAAGGGGTTATGATCGAACCCTCTGGAAACACCATATATTTT. Translation gives CASSDNKGVMIEPSGNTIYF.

CDR3 region: CASSPRAASNQPQHF. The CDR3 nucleotides read TGTGCCAGCAGTCCCAGGGCGGCTAGCAATCAGCCCCAGCATTTT. The rearrangement joins TRBV27 to TRBJ1-5, with D perhaps matching TRBD1 (5 bases). The germline V gene has CDR1 MNHEY and CDR2 SMNVEV (reference sequence). The CDR3 is 15 residues long. The V and J ends lost 5 bases and 0 bases respectively, with 11 bases between them.

The table lists this clone with a count of one. The chain links TRBV19 to TRBJ1-2, with D tentatively TRBD1 (6 bases). Germline V gene data show CDR1 as LNHDA and CDR2 as SQIVND (reference sequence). V dropped 4 bases and J dropped 3 bases, with 15 bases sitting between them. There are 15 residues in the CDR3. CDR3 sequence: CASSRDNLYDYGYTF. CDR3 sequence (DNA): TGTGCCAGTAGTAGGGACAATCTCTACGACTATGGCTACACCTTC. The full variable domain, in which reference TRBV19 and TRBJ1-2 provide the parts outside the CDR3, is DGGITQSPKYLFRKEGQNVTLSCEQNLNHDAMYWYRQDPGQGLRLIYYSQIVNDFQKGDIAEGYSVSREKKESFPLTVTSAQKNPTAFYLCASSRDNLYDYGYTFGSGTRLTVV.

This clone was seen only a few times. The V gene is TRBV4-1, the J gene TRBJ2-3; TRBD1 agrees at 7 bases. With 3 bases clipped from V and 3 bases from J, the junction kept 9 bases outside the gene matches. Germline-derived CDR1 and CDR2 are MGHRA and YSYEKL. This CDR3 has 16 amino acids. CDR3 nucleotides: TGCGCCAGCAGCCAGGAACAGGGGTTGGGGACAGATACGCAGTATTTT. This translates into CASSQEQGLGTDTQYF.

The chain couples TRBV2 to TRBJ2-5; D gene unclear. The CDR3 contains 13 residues. CDR1 and CDR2 from the germline V gene are SNHLY and FYNNEI. The V gene lost 6 bases and the J gene lost 4 bases, with 12 bases spanning the gap. The CDR3 region has the DNA TGTGCCAGCAGGCCCCGGGTATCAGAGACCCAGTACTTC. This translates into CASRPRVSETQYF.

This clone is termed medium-sized. The chain uses TRBV7-2 and TRBJ1-1; TRBD1 agrees at 8 bases. The CDR3 covers 14 residues. J lost 5 bases, V lost 4 bases, and 6 bases had no gene match. In germline, CDR1 is SGHTA, CDR2 FQGNSA. The CDR3 reads CASSSDRVKTEAFF. The CDR3 DNA reads TGTGCCAGCAGCTCGGACAGGGTAAAAACTGAAGCTTTCTTT.

The chain combines TRBV19 with TRBJ1-5, with a tentative D call TRBD1 (6 bases). Trimming took 10 bases from V and 0 from J, leaving 13 bases between them. Germline V gene lookup returns CDR1 LNHDA and CDR2 SQIVND (reference sequence). There are 14 residues in the CDR3. CDR3 nucleotide sequence: TGTGCCACCCAGGACAGATATAGCAATCAGCCCCAGCATTTT. Protein sequence: CATQDRYSNQPQHF.

This clone was observed a single time. This rearrangement joins TRBV2 to TRBJ1-5; a possible D gene is TRBD1 (6 bases). The CDR3 contains 14 residues. V was pared by 10 bases and J by 2 bases, with 15 bases between. CDR1 and CDR2 (germline): SNHLY, FYNNEI. Here the CDR3 reads CATTQGRGNQPQHF. CDR3 sequence (DNA): TGTGCCACAACACAGGGCCGGGGCAATCAGCCCCAGCATTTT.

The table lists this clone with a few counts. V is TRBV6-1 and J is TRBJ1-1, with 7 bases that match TRBD1. Germline CDR1 is MNHNS and CDR2 is SASEGT. The CDR3 sequence is 13 residues long. V lost 2 bases, J lost 5 bases, and 2 bases stayed unmatched. The CDR3 reads CASSERGPTEAFF. In DNA, the CDR3 is TGTGCCAGCAGTGAAAGGGGGCCTACTGAAGCTTTCTTT.